This entry lists 23 T cell receptor beta chains sequenced from one sample in a study of cytomegalovirus exposure and HLA in healthy donors. Primers included in the PCR were 60 Vbeta and 13 Jbeta primers. Data came from immunoSEQ multiplex PCR; TCRdb stores just in-frame clones and leaves some out. This sample's clone table lists some 130,000 clones. The specimen sequenced was PBMCs. These receptors originate from a woman in her thirties or forties in good health and CMV-seropositive.

The genes are TRBV29-1 and TRBJ1-1, with unresolved D. CDR3 length: 13 amino acids. The ends were cut back, 1 base at V and 0 bases at J, with 6 bases in the middle. Germline V gene lookup returns CDR1 SQVTM and CDR2 ANQGSEA. This CDR3 is CSVEGRVNTEAFF. The CDR3 DNA follows: TGCAGCGTTGAAGGCCGGGTGAACACTGAAGCTTTCTTT.

CDR3 nucleotides: TGTGCCAGCAGTTCAGGGCTCTGGGGCGTCTATGGCTACACCTTC. It specifies CASSSGLWGVYGYTF. This sequence joins TRBV27 and TRBJ1-2, with D tentatively TRBD1 (5 bases). Germline assignment: CDR1 MNHEY and CDR2 SMNVEV (reference sequence). V was pared by 4 bases and J by 4 bases, with 16 bases between. This CDR3 region has 15 residues.

Details on this clone: An end of the junction differs from the germline gene, which may be a read error. The rearrangement joins TRBV5-1 to TRBJ2-3; TRBD1 or TRBD2 may be the D gene (6 bases each). This CDR3 comprises 14 residues. Germline assignment: CDR1 SGHRS and CDR2 YFSETQ. The CDR3 sequence: CASSLGAGSDTQYF. Written as DNA, the CDR3 is TGCGCCAGCAGTTTGGGGGCGGGATCAGATACGCAGTATTTT.

The V call is TRBV6-1, the J call TRBJ2-7; TRBD1 is a possible D gene (6 bases). Looked up from germline, CDR1 is MNHNS and CDR2 is SASEGT. V was clipped by 8 bases and J by 6 bases, with 14 bases between them. This CDR3 has 12 residues. The CDR3 region is CASVRGDAEQYF. CDR3 nucleotides: TGTGCCAGCGTCAGGGGAGATGCCGAGCAGTACTTC.

This chain connects TRBV7-3 to TRBJ2-5, with 13 bases aligning to TRBD2. The CDR3 length is 15 residues. With V trimmed by 4 bases and J by 2 bases, 1 base remained unmatched. The germline CDR1 and CDR2 sequences are SGHTA and FQGTGA. In DNA form, the CDR3 reads TGTGCCAGCAGCTGGACTAGCGGGAGTCAAGAGACCCAGTACTTC. This codes for CASSWTSGSQETQYF.

This chain connects TRBV11-2 to TRBJ2-2; 13 nucleotides match TRBD2. Germline CDR1 reads SGHAT; CDR2 reads FQNNGV. The CDR3 runs to 19 residues. J lost 0 bases, V lost 5 bases, and 9 bases had no gene match. CDR3 sequence: CASSATSGRIGTNTGELFF. The CDR3, as DNA: TGTGCCAGCAGCGCGACTAGCGGGAGGATCGGTACGAACACCGGGGAGCTGTTTTTT.

V usage is TRBV19 and J usage is TRBJ2-1; D gene ambiguous. Germline V gene data show CDR1 as LNHDA and CDR2 as SQIVND (reference sequence). Trimming stripped 5 bases from V and 7 bases from J, with 15 bases between. This CDR3 spans 14 amino acids. CDR3 nucleotides: TGTGCCAGTAGTCCCTTTGTGCGAGGAAATGAGCAGTTCTTC. Protein: CASSPFVRGNEQFF.

The V call is TRBV7-9, the J call TRBJ2-7; 10 bases fit TRBD1. Germline V gives CDR1 SEHNR, CDR2 FQNEAQ (reference sequence). The CDR3 runs to 13 residues. Losses at the gene ends were 4 bases for V and 5 bases for J; bases not matched to a gene: 2. In DNA form, the CDR3 reads TGTGCCAGCAGCTCGGACAGGGGGGACGAGCAGTACTTC. It yields the protein CASSSDRGDEQYF.

The gene calls are TRBV7-9 and TRBJ1-1, with D unclear. CDR1 SEHNR and CDR2 FQNEAQ come from the germline V gene (reference sequence). The CDR3 extends over 11 amino acids. V was trimmed by 6 bases and J by 7 bases, leaving 9 bases between them. The CDR3 loop is CASSLNFEAFF. Written as DNA, the CDR3 is TGTGCCAGCAGTCTAAACTTTGAAGCTTTCTTT.

V is TRBV28 and J is TRBJ2-1, with D possibly matching TRBD2 (7 bases). CDR1 and CDR2 from the germline V gene are MDHEN and SYDVKM. V was trimmed by 5 bases and J by 1 base, leaving 24 bases between them. The CDR3 covers 19 residues. The CDR3 nucleotides are TGTGCCAGCAGTGCGGTACAGGGAGGGGGACTGGCGTCCTACAATGAGCAGTTCTTC. Amino acid sequence: CASSAVQGGGLASYNEQFF.

The genes are TRBV5-4 and TRBJ2-7, with D possibly TRBD2 on 6 matching bases. The CDR3 runs to 15 residues. The V gene lost 2 bases and the J gene lost 7 bases, with 19 bases spanning the gap. Germline-derived CDR1 and CDR2 are SGHNT and YYREEE (reference sequence). For the CDR3, the DNA is TGTGCCAGCAGCTTAATGGGACTCGCGGTGGGGGAGCAGTACTTC. Translated: CASSLMGLAVGEQYF.

This rearrangement joins TRBV6-1 to TRBJ1-5; 8 nucleotides match TRBD1. Per the germline V gene, CDR1 is MNHNS and CDR2 is SASEGT. With V trimmed by 8 bases and J by 3 bases, 9 bases remained unmatched. CDR3 size: 15 residues. The CDR3 reads CASASGQGLNQPQHF. CDR3 coding DNA: TGTGCCAGCGCCTCTGGACAGGGCCTCAATCAGCCCCAGCATTTT.

The chain joins TRBV28 to TRBJ2-3; 9 nucleotides align to TRBD1. Germline CDR1 reads MDHEN; CDR2 reads SYDVKM. The CDR3 totals 12 residues. With 11 bases clipped from V and 2 bases from J, the junction kept 2 bases outside the gene matches. CDR3 sequence reads: CALQGATDTQYF. In nucleotides, the CDR3 is TGTGCCTTACAGGGGGCCACAGATACGCAGTATTTT.

The chain employs TRBV19 and TRBJ1-4, with D perhaps TRBD1 (5 bases). The V end was cut by 1 base, the J end by 7 bases, with 13 bases between. This CDR3 has 15 amino acids. Germline lookup yields CDR1 LNHDA and CDR2 SQIVND (reference sequence). The CDR3: CASSIGEGVGEKLFF. In DNA, the CDR3 is TGTGCCAGTAGTATAGGCGAAGGGGTCGGTGAAAAACTGTTTTTT.

The chain uses TRBV5-1 and TRBJ1-2; D is ambiguous. Trimming shortened V by 5 bases and J by 5 bases, and 16 bases separated the two germline ends. The germline V gene encodes CDR1 SGHRS and CDR2 YFSETQ. CDR3 size: 14 residues. The chain's CDR3 is CASSPGRRMYGYTF. CDR3 sequence (DNA): TGCGCCAGCAGTCCCGGGAGGAGGATGTATGGCTACACCTTC.

On this clone: One junction end does not reproduce the germline sequence, and a read error may be involved. This chain joins TRBV7-9 and TRBJ2-5; TRBD2 might be the D (6 bases). CDR1 and CDR2 (germline): SEHNR, FQNEAQ (reference sequence). The CDR3 totals 14 residues. CDR3 DNA: TGTGCCAGCAGCTTTAGCGGTTTAAAAGAGGCCCAGTACTTC. Its protein product is CASSFSGLKEAQYF.

V usage is TRBV6-6 and J usage is TRBJ2-4, with D uncertain. The V end was cut by 4 bases, the J end by 15 bases, with 16 bases between. Germline-derived CDR1 and CDR2 are MNHNY and SVGAGI (reference sequence). CDR3 length equals 12 residues. The CDR3 region has the DNA TGTGCCAGCAGTTCGAATAGTTCCCCGGGGTACTTC. Translated: CASSSNSSPGYF.

V is TRBV7-3 and J is TRBJ2-1; a weak D match, TRBD1 (6 bases). CDR3 length: 13 amino acids. Trimming stripped 5 bases from V and 5 bases from J, with 10 bases between. In germline, CDR1 is SGHTA, CDR2 FQGTGA. The CDR3 protein is CASSQGPNNEQFF. CDR3 coding DNA: TGTGCCAGCAGCCAGGGGCCAAACAATGAGCAGTTCTTC.

This chain connects TRBV2 to TRBJ2-7, with 8 bases fitting TRBD1. From germline, CDR1 is SNHLY and CDR2 FYNNEI. The V and J ends lost 6 bases and 5 bases, in that order; junction bases with no gene match: 9. The CDR3 is made up of 14 amino acids. DNA of the CDR3: TGTGCCAGCAGCAGAGACAGGGGAGACCACGAGCAGTACTTC. Encoded protein: CASSRDRGDHEQYF.

The rearrangement uses TRBV11-3 and TRBJ2-2; 8 bases fit TRBD2. This CDR3 is built from 14 residues. J lost 5 bases, V lost 1 base, and 0 bases had no gene match. The germline CDR1 and CDR2 sequences are SGHNT and YENEEA. The DNA of the CDR3 is TGTGCCAGCAGCTTAGGCGGGAGGACCGGGGAGCTGTTTTTT. Encoded protein: CASSLGGRTGELFF.

This chain links TRBV30 with TRBJ1-5, with unresolved D. V was shortened by 1 base and J by 3 bases, with 10 bases between the two germline ends. CDR3 length: 14 residues. Germline V gene lookup returns CDR1 GTSNPN and CDR2 SVGIG (reference sequence). In DNA form, the CDR3 reads TGTGCCTGGAGTGGTCAAATTCCCAATCAGCCCCAGCATTTT. Translated, it gives CAWSGQIPNQPQHF.

V gene TRBV6-5 combines with J gene TRBJ2-7, with D maybe TRBD1 (6 bases). This CDR3 has 14 residues. The V end lost 5 bases, the J end lost 2 bases, and 13 bases lay between the germline ends. The germline V gene encodes CDR1 MNHEY and CDR2 SVGAGI. CDR3 nucleotides: TGTGCCAGCAGTACCGGGACATCTACCTACGAGCAGTACTTC. It translates to CASSTGTSTYEQYF.

V and J are TRBV19 and TRBJ1-5; D not resolved. Germline loops: CDR1 LNHDA, CDR2 SQIVND (reference sequence). The CDR3 contains 9 residues. The V gene lost 9 bases and the J gene lost 6 bases, with 3 bases spanning the gap. CDR3 loop: CASGQPQHF. CDR3 bases: TGTGCCAGCGGTCAGCCCCAGCATTTT.